Presented here are 26 T cell receptor beta chains from one specimen sequenced in a study of T cell responses to AZD1222 COVID-19 vaccine. Libraries were prepared by immunoSEQ multiplex PCR; TCRdb keeps only in-frame clonotypes and omits some of them. The sample has about 180,000 clones; 85% to 95% are singletons. The source material was peripheral blood, sampled 28 days after the second AZD1222 dose. These receptors came from an adult who received the AZD1222 COVID-19 vaccine.

The rearrangement uses TRBV7-3 and TRBJ2-7; TRBD2 agrees at 8 bases. This CDR3 is built from 13 residues. The germline V gene has CDR1 SGHTA and CDR2 FQGTGA. Trimming took 9 bases from V and 3 from J; bases not matched to a gene: 7. DNA for the CDR3: TGTGCCAGAAAAAGGACTAGCTTCTACGAGCAGTACTTC. It translates to CARKRTSFYEQYF.

CDR3 loop: CASSQQAGSWDEQYF. For the CDR3, the DNA is TGTGCCAGCAGCCAACAAGCGGGATCGTGGGACGAGCAGTACTTC. The genes are TRBV7-9 and TRBJ2-7; 7 bases match TRBD2. This CDR3 contains 15 residues. Germline V gives CDR1 SEHNR, CDR2 FQNEAQ (reference sequence). J gave up 5 bases and V 5 bases, and 12 bases lay outside the gene matches.

V gene TRBV3-1 (or the pseudogene TRBV3-2) combines with J gene TRBJ1-1; D is uncertain. Germline CDR1 is LGHDT and CDR2 is YNNKEL (reference sequence). The CDR3 has 14 residues. The V and J ends lost 1 base and 4 bases respectively, with 10 bases between them. CDR3 protein: CASSQVYSLTEAFF. The DNA for the CDR3 is TGTGCCAGCAGCCAAGTTTACAGTCTCACTGAAGCTTTCTTT.

The chain links TRBV30 to TRBJ1-1; no clear D. This CDR3 has 13 amino acids. The ends were cut back, 8 bases at V and 3 bases at J, with 16 bases in the middle. Germline V gene lookup returns CDR1 GTSNPN and CDR2 SVGIG (reference sequence). CDR3 region: CAAGVGWDTEAFF. The CDR3 DNA is TGTGCCGCGGGAGTGGGCTGGGACACTGAAGCTTTCTTT. The full variable domain, its missing parts supplied by reference TRBV30 and TRBJ1-1, is SQTIHQWPATLVQPVGSPLSLECTVEGTSNPNLYWYRQAAGRGLQLLFYSVGIGQISSEVPQNLSASRPQDRQFILSSKKLLLSDSGFYLCAAGVGWDTEAFFGQGTRLTVV.

This clone showed up just a few times. CDR3 loop: CASGTGGTYEQYF. The CDR3 DNA follows: TGTGCCAGCGGGACAGGGGGCACTTACGAGCAGTACTTC. The chain employs TRBV18 and TRBJ2-7, with 12 nucleotides matching TRBD1. J gave up 4 bases and V 8 bases, and 3 bases lay outside the gene matches. The CDR3 covers 13 residues. CDR1 and CDR2 from the germline V gene are KGHSH and LQKENI. Complete variable domain (other parts from reference TRBV18 and TRBJ2-7): NAGVMQNPRHLVRRRGQEARLRCSPMKGHSHVYWYRQLPEEGLKFMVYLQKENIIDESGMPKERFSAEFPKEGPSILRIQQVVRGDSAAYFCASGTGGTYEQYFGPGTRLTVT.

This sequence joins TRBV6-2 or TRBV6-3 and TRBJ1-2; 7 bases agree with TRBD1. After removal of 5 bases from V and 4 bases from J, the junction contained 7 bases not matched to a gene. The length of the CDR3 is 14 residues. Looked up from germline, CDR1 is MNHEY and CDR2 is SVGEGT. CDR3 coding DNA: TGTGCCAGCAGTGACGGGACAGAACTCTATGGCTACACCTTC. Amino acids: CASSDGTELYGYTF.

The chain combines TRBV19 with TRBJ1-5; 7 nucleotides align to TRBD1. The junction had 4 bases not matched to a gene; V was cut back by 5 bases and J by 6 bases. The germline V gene encodes CDR1 LNHDA and CDR2 SQIVND (reference sequence). The CDR3 has 13 amino acids. This CDR3 reads CASSQGVTQPQHF. In DNA, the CDR3 is TGTGCCAGTAGTCAGGGGGTGACTCAGCCCCAGCATTTT.

This clone was seen just once. This rearrangement joins TRBV29-1 to TRBJ1-2, with TRBD1 as a possible D gene (5 bases). The V gene lost 4 bases and the J gene lost 2 bases, with 11 bases spanning the gap. CDR1 SQVTM and CDR2 ANQGSEA come from the germline V gene. This CDR3 contains 13 residues. The DNA of the CDR3 is TGCAGCGTTGGAGCGAGACAGAACTATGGCTACACCTTC. It specifies CSVGARQNYGYTF.

The rearrangement joins TRBV30 to TRBJ1-1; D gene uncertain. The V gene's germline CDR1 is GTSNPN and CDR2 SVGIG (reference sequence). The CDR3 extends over 13 amino acids. The V end lost 0 bases, the J end lost 3 bases, and 8 bases lay between the germline ends. DNA for the CDR3: TGTGCCTGGAGTGTAGCCCGGGACACTGAAGCTTTCTTT. It encodes CAWSVARDTEAFF.

The V and J genes are TRBV25-1 and TRBJ2-7; perhaps TRBD2 as D (5 bases). CDR3 size: 14 residues. Germline-derived CDR1 and CDR2 are MGHDK and SYGVNS. Trimming removed 6 bases from V and 6 bases from J, with 18 bases in between. The CDR3, as DNA: TGTGCCAGCAGGGTCGGGCCCCGAGGGTGCGAGCAGTACTTC. As protein: CASRVGPRGCEQYF.

This rearrangement joins TRBV10-3 to TRBJ2-7; perhaps TRBD2 as D (6 bases). V was cut by 6 bases and J by 2 bases, with 8 bases left in between. The germline V gene encodes CDR1 ENHRY and CDR2 SYGVKD. This CDR3 contains 12 residues. The CDR3 is CAISGTPYEQYF. In DNA form, the CDR3 reads TGTGCCATCAGCGGGACTCCCTACGAGCAGTACTTC.

This clone was observed once. This chain links TRBV28 with TRBJ2-5; 7 positions match TRBD2. The CDR3 contains 16 residues. Losses at the gene ends were 3 bases for V and 5 bases for J; bases not matched to a gene: 12. The V gene's germline CDR1 is MDHEN and CDR2 SYDVKM. As DNA, the CDR3 is TGTGCCAGCAGTTTCTTTCAGGCGGGAGCCGGGGAGACCCAGTACTTC. Its translation is CASSFFQAGAGETQYF.

This chain links TRBV6-6 with TRBJ1-2; D is uncertain. CDR3 length equals 16 residues. V was clipped by 1 base and J by 1 base, with 13 bases between them. Germline CDR1 is MNHNY and CDR2 is SVGAGI (reference sequence). CDR3 coding DNA: TGTGCCAGCAGTTACTACCCAGACACGGATAACTATGGCTACACCTTC. Its translation: CASSYYPDTDNYGYTF.

The V call is TRBV5-6, the J call TRBJ1-5; possibly TRBD1 for D (5 bases). This CDR3 has 15 residues. The germline V gene encodes CDR1 SGHDT and CDR2 YYEEEE. V was pared by 0 bases and J by 4 bases, with 11 bases between. CDR3 in DNA: TGTGCCAGCAGCTTGGGCAGGGTAGGGAATCAGCCCCAGCATTTT. It encodes CASSLGRVGNQPQHF.

This sequence joins TRBV19 and TRBJ1-1; 7 nucleotides agree with TRBD1. V lost 5 bases, J lost 5 bases, and 14 bases stayed unmatched. This CDR3 has 16 residues. Germline lookup yields CDR1 LNHDA and CDR2 SQIVND (reference sequence). The CDR3 nucleotides read TGTGCCAGTAGTCCGTGGACAGGACCGTTTGGAACTGAAGCTTTCTTT. Its translation is CASSPWTGPFGTEAFF.

This clone was picked up one time. V and J are TRBV6-2 or TRBV6-3 and TRBJ1-2; D may be TRBD1 (6 bases). Trimming took off 8 bases at V and 3 bases at J, with 22 bases between the two ends. The CDR3 has 16 residues. CDR1 and CDR2 from the germline V gene are MNHEY and SVGEGT. CDR3 in DNA: TGTGCCAGCGGCCAAACTTTAGGGGGTTTGGACTATGGCTACACCTTC. It is translated as CASGQTLGGLDYGYTF.

This clone has only one observation. The V and J genes are TRBV30 and TRBJ1-2; no clear D. Per the germline V gene, CDR1 is GTSNPN and CDR2 is SVGIG (reference sequence). This CDR3 spans 12 amino acids. Trimming left V 0 bases short and J 7 bases short, with 9 bases between. The CDR3 loop reads CAWSVGGGGYTF. Here the CDR3 DNA reads TGTGCCTGGAGTGTAGGTGGAGGTGGCTACACCTTC. The variable domain in full, completed from reference TRBV30 and TRBJ1-2, reads SQTIHQWPATLVQPVGSPLSLECTVEGTSNPNLYWYRQAAGRGLQLLFYSVGIGQISSEVPQNLSASRPQDRQFILSSKKLLLSDSGFYLCAWSVGGGGYTFGSGTRLTVV.

This chain links TRBV24-1 with TRBJ2-4; D may be TRBD2 (7 bases). CDR1 is KGHDR and CDR2 is SFDVKD in the germline V gene. V shed 5 bases and J shed 0 bases, with 22 bases lying between them. This CDR3 is 19 amino acids long. The CDR3 nucleotides are TGTGCCACCAGTGCCCTAAAACGGGGGGCCAGGGTAGCCAAAAACATTCAGTACTTC. It is translated as CATSALKRGARVAKNIQYF.

J is TRBJ2-2 and V is TRBV19, with D perhaps being TRBD1 or TRBD2 (5 bases each). The CDR3 spans 15 residues. Looked up from germline, CDR1 is LNHDA and CDR2 is SQIVND (reference sequence). Trimming cost V 6 bases and J 3 bases, with 14 bases left between them. The CDR3 DNA sequence: TGTGCCAGTAGCACACTGGGGGTGGACACCGGGGAGCTGTTTTTT. It codes for CASSTLGVDTGELFF.

J is TRBJ1-3 and V is TRBV11-2, with D perhaps TRBD1 (6 bases). The CDR3 consists of 16 residues. Per germline, CDR1 SGHAT and CDR2 FQNNGV. The V gene lost 2 bases and the J gene lost 1 base, with 12 bases spanning the gap. CDR3 sequence: CASSLREGQSGNTIYF. Here the CDR3 DNA reads TGTGCCAGCAGCTTAAGGGAAGGACAGTCTGGAAACACCATATATTTT.

V and J are TRBV28 and TRBJ1-5, with D perhaps TRBD1 (5 bases). Germline loops: CDR1 MDHEN, CDR2 SYDVKM. The CDR3 covers 14 residues. Trimming left V 6 bases short and J 7 bases short, with 16 bases between. The CDR3, as DNA: TGTGCCAGCAGATCCCAAGGGGCCGGGCAGCCCCAGCATTTT. This gives the protein CASRSQGAGQPQHF.

V gene TRBV15 combines with J gene TRBJ2-7, with D perhaps assigned TRBD1 or TRBD2 (7 bases each). The CDR3 extends over 15 amino acids. Trimming pared 0 bases from V and 4 bases from J, leaving 13 bases between. The germline V gene has CDR1 LNHNV and CDR2 YYDKDF (reference sequence). This CDR3 reads CATSRDGRGLYEQYF. The CDR3 nucleotides are TGTGCCACCAGCAGAGATGGGAGGGGGCTTTACGAGCAGTACTTC.

The rearrangement uses TRBV19 and TRBJ1-4, with a weak D call TRBD1 (6 bases). This CDR3 spans 14 amino acids. Per germline, CDR1 LNHDA and CDR2 SQIVND (reference sequence). Trimming cost V 6 bases and J 2 bases, with 10 bases left between them. The CDR3 protein is CASSRTATNEKLFF. CDR3 nucleotides: TGTGCCAGTAGCCGGACAGCGACTAATGAAAAACTGTTTTTT.

This rearrangement joins TRBV24-1 to TRBJ2-7, with D possibly matching TRBD1 (5 bases). Between the trimmed V and J ends, which lost 1 base and 6 bases, there was a span of 9 bases. The germline CDR1 and CDR2 sequences are KGHDR and SFDVKD. This CDR3 has 13 residues. CDR3 nucleotides: TGTGCCACCAGTGATTTCTCAGGGATCGAGCAGTACTTC. Translating gives CATSDFSGIEQYF.

This clone has just one count. The rearrangement joins TRBV3-1 (or the pseudogene TRBV3-2) to TRBJ2-3, with 11 bases that match TRBD2. Trimming took 1 base from V and 2 from J; bases not matched to a gene: 2. CDR3 size: 16 residues. The germline CDR1 and CDR2 sequences are LGHDT and YNNKEL (reference sequence). The CDR3 coding sequence is TGTGCCAGCAGCCAAGGACTAGCGGGATACACAGATACGCAGTATTTT. The encoded protein is CASSQGLAGYTDTQYF.

The sample holds a few counts of this clone. The V call is TRBV19, the J call TRBJ1-2; D gene uncertain. There are 13 residues in the CDR3. The germline V gene encodes CDR1 LNHDA and CDR2 SQIVND (reference sequence). Trimming stripped 4 bases from V and 4 bases from J, with 10 bases between. The CDR3 DNA sequence: TGTGCCAGTAGTACCCCGACCCTCTATGGCTACACCTTC. Its translation: CASSTPTLYGYTF.